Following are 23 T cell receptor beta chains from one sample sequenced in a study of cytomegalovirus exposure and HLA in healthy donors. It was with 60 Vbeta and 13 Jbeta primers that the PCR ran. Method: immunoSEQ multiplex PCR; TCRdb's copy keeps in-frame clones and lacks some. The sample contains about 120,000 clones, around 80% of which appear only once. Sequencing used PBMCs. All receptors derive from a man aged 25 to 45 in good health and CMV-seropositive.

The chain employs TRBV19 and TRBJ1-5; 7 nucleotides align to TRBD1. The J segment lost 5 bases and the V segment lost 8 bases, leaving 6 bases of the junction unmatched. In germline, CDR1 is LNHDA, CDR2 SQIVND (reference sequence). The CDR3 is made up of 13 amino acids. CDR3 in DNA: TGTGCCAGTTCAGGGGGGCTTCATCAGCCCCAGCATTTT. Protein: CASSGGLHQPQHF.

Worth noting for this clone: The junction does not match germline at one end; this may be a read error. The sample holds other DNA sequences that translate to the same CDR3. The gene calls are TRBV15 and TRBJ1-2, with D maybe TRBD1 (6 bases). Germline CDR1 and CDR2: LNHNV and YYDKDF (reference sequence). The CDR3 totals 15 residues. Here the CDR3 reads CATSRDSGGHYGYTF. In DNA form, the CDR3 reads TGTGCCACCAGTAGAGATTCGGGGGGGCACTATGGCTACACCTTC.

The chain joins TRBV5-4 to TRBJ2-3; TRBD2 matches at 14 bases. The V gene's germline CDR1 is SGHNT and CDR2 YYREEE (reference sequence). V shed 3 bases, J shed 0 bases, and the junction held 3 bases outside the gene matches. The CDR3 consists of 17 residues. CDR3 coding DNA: TGTGCCAGCAGCTCCGGACTAGCGGGGGGTAGCACAGATACGCAGTATTTT. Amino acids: CASSSGLAGGSTDTQYF.

This chain's CDR3 is CASSPNPGQASGNTIYF. Written as DNA, the CDR3 is TGCGCCAGCAGCCCGAACCCGGGACAGGCCTCTGGAAACACCATATATTTT. V gene TRBV4-1 combines with J gene TRBJ1-3; 8 nucleotides line up with TRBD1. With V trimmed by 4 bases and J by 0 bases, 8 bases remained unmatched. CDR1 is MGHRA, CDR2 YSYEKL, per germline. The CDR3 loop spans 17 amino acids.

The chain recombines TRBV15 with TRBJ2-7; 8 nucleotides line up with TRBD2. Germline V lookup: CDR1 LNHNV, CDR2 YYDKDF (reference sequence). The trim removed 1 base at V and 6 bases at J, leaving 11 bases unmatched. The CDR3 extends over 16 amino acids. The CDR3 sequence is CATSRGLAGIRVEQYF. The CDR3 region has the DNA TGTGCCACCAGCAGAGGGTTAGCGGGGATTAGAGTCGAGCAGTACTTC.

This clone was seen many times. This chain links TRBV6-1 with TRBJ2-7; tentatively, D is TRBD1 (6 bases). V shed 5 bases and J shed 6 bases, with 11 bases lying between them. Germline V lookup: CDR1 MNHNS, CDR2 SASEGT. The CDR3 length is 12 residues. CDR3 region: CASSSQGSEQYF. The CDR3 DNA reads TGTGCCAGCAGTTCACAGGGAAGCGAGCAGTACTTC.

The CDR3 sequence: CASSDFGQGYAYEQYF. The CDR3 bases are TGTGCCAGCAGTGATTTCGGACAGGGTTACGCCTACGAGCAGTACTTC. V gene TRBV2 combines with J gene TRBJ2-7, with 8 nucleotides matching TRBD1. Germline CDR1 is SNHLY and CDR2 is FYNNEI. The CDR3 has 16 amino acids. V was pared by 3 bases and J by 2 bases, with 9 bases of the junction left unmatched. Full variable domain (outside the CDR3, taken from reference TRBV2 and TRBJ2-7): EPEVTQTPSHQVTQMGQEVILRCVPISNHLYFYWYRQILGQKVEFLVSFYNNEISEKSEIFDDQFSVERPDGSNFTLKIRSTKLEDSAMYFCASSDFGQGYAYEQYFGPGTRLTVT.

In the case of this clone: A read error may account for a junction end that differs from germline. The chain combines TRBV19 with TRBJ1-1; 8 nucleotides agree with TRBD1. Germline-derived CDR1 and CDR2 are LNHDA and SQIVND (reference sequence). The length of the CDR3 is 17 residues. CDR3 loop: CASSIDWDRRMNPEAFF. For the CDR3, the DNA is TGTGCCAGTAGTATAGATTGGGACAGGAGGATGAACCCTGAAGCTTTCTTT.

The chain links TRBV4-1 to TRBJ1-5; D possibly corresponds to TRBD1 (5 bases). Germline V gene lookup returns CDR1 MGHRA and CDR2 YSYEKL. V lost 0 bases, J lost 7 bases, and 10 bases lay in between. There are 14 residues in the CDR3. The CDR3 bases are TGCGCCAGCAGCCAAGAAACGGGGGACCAGCCCCAGCATTTT. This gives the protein CASSQETGDQPQHF.

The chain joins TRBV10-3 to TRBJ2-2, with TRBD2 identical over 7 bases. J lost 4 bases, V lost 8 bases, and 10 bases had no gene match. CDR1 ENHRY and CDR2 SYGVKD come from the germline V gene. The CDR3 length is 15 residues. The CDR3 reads CAIGERGASTGELFF. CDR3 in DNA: TGTGCCATCGGGGAGCGGGGTGCGAGCACCGGGGAGCTGTTTTTT.

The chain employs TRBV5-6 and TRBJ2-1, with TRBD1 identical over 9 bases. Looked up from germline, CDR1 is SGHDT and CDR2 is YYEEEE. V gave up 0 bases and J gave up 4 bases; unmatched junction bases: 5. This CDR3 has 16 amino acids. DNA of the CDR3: TGTGCCAGCAGCTTGGAGGGGACAGGGAGATACAATGAGCAGTTCTTC. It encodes CASSLEGTGRYNEQFF.

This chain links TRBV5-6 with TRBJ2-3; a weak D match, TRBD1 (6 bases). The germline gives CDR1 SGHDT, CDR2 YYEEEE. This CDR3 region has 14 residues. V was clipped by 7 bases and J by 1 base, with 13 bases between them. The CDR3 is CASFRGSRTDTQYF. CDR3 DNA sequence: TGTGCCAGCTTCAGGGGCAGCCGCACAGATACGCAGTATTTT.

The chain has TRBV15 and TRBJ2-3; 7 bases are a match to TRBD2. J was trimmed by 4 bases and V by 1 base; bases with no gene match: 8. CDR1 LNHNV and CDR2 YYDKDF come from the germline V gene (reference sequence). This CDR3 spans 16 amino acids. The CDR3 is CATSRGGGTRADTQYF. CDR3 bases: TGTGCCACCAGCAGAGGGGGGGGTACGAGAGCAGATACGCAGTATTTT.

This chain's CDR3 is CASSLRYPGGNQPQHF. The CDR3 DNA sequence: TGTGCCAGCAGTTTAAGGTACCCGGGGGGCAATCAGCCCCAGCATTTT. This sequence joins TRBV27 and TRBJ1-5, with D possibly matching TRBD1 (5 bases). CDR1 MNHEY and CDR2 SMNVEV come from the germline V gene (reference sequence). The CDR3 consists of 16 residues. Trimming took 2 bases from V and 2 from J, leaving 13 bases between them.

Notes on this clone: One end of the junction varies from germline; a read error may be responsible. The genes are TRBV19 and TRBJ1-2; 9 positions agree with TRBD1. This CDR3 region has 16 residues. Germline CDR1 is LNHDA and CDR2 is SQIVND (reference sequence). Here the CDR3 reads CASSPGTGNAKYGYTF. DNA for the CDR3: TGTGCCAGTAGTCCGGGGACAGGGAATGCTAAGTATGGCTACACCTTC.

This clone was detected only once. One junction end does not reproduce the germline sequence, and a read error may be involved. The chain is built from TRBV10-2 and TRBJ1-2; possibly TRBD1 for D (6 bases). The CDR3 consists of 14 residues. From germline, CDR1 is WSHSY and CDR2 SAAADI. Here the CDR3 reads CASSTGPRLGGYPF. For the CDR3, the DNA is TGCGCCAGCAGTACAGGGCCGCGTTTGGGTGGCTACCCCTTC.

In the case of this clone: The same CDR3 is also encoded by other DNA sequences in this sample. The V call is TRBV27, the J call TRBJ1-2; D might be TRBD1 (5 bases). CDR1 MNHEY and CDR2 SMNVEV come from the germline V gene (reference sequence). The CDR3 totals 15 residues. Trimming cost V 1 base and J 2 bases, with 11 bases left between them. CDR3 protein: CASSLLAGPNYGYTF. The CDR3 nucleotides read TGTGCCAGCAGTTTATTGGCAGGGCCCAACTATGGCTACACCTTC.

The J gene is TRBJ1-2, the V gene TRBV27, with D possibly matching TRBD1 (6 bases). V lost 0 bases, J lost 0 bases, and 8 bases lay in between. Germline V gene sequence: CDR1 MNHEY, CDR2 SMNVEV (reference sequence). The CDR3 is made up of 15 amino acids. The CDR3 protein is CASSLSQGTNYGYTF. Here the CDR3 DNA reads TGTGCCAGCAGTTTATCGCAGGGGACTAACTATGGCTACACCTTC.

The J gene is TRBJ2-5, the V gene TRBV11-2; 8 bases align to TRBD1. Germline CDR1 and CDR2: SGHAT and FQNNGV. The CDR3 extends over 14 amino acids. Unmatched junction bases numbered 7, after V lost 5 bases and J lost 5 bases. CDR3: CASSPRQGMETQYF. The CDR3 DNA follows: TGTGCCAGCAGCCCACGACAGGGGATGGAGACCCAGTACTTC.

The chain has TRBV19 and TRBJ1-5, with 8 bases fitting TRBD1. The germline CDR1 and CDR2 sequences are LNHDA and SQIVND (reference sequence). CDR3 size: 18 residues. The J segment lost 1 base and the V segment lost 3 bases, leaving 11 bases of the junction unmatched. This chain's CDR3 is CASSMGVRGLTSNQPQHF. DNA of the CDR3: TGTGCCAGTAGTATGGGTGTCAGGGGGCTGACAAGCAATCAGCCCCAGCATTTT.

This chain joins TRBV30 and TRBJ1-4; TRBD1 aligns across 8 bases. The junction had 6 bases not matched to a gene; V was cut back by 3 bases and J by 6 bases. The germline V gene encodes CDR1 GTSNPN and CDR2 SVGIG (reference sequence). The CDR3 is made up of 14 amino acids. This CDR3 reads CAWRGQGDHEKLFF. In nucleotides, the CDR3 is TGTGCCTGGAGAGGACAGGGAGATCATGAAAAACTGTTTTTT. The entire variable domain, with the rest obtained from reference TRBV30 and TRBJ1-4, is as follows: SQTIHQWPATLVQPVGSPLSLECTVEGTSNPNLYWYRQAAGRGLQLLFYSVGIGQISSEVPQNLSASRPQDRQFILSSKKLLLSDSGFYLCAWRGQGDHEKLFFGSGTQLSVL.

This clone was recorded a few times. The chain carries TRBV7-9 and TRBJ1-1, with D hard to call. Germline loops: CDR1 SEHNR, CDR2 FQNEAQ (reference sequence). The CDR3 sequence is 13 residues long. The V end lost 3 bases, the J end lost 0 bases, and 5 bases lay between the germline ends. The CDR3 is CASSFDMNTEAFF. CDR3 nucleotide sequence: TGTGCCAGCAGCTTCGACATGAACACTGAAGCTTTCTTT.

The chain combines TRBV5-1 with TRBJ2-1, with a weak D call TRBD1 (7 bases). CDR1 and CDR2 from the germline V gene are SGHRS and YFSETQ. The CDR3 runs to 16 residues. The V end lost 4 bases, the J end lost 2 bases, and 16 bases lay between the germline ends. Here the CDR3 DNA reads TGCGCCAGCAGCCCGGGGGTAGGGGGCCCCTACAATGAGCAGTTCTTC. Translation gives CASSPGVGGPYNEQFF.